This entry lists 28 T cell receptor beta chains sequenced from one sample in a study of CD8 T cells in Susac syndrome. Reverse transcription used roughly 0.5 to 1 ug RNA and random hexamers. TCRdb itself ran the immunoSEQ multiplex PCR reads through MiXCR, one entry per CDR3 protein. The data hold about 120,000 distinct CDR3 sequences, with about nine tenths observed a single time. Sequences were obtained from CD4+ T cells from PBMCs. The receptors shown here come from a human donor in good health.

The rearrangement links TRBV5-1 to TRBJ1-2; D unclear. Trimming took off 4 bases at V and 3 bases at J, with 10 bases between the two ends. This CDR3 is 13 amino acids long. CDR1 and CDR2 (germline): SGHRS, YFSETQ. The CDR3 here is CASSHRGHYGYTF. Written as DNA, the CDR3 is TGCGCCAGCAGCCACAGAGGCCACTATGGCTACACCTTC.

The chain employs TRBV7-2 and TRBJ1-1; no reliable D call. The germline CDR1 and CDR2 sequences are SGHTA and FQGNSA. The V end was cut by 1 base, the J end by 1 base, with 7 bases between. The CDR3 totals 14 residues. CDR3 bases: TGTGCCAGCAGCTTAGGGATTTCGAACACTGAAGCTTTCTTT. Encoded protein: CASSLGISNTEAFF.

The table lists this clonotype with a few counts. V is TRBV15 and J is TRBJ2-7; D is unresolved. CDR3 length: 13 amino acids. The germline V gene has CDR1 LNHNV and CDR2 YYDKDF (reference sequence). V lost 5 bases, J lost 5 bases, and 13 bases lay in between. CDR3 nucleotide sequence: TGTGCCACCAGCCCCAACCCTTGGGACGAGCAGTACTTC. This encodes CATSPNPWDEQYF.

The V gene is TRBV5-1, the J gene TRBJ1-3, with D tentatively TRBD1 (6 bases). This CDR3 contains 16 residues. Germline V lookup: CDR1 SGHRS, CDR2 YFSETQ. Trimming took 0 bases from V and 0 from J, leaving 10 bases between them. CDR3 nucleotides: TGCGCCAGCAGCTTGGGACAGGAGGTCTCTGGAAACACCATATATTTT. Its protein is CASSLGQEVSGNTIYF.

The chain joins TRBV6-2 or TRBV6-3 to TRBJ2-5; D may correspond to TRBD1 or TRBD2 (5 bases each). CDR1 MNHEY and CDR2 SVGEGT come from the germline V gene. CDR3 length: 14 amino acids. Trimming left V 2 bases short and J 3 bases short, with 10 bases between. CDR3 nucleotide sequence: TGTGCCAGCAGTTACGGGGGTAGTGAAGAGACCCAGTACTTC. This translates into CASSYGGSEETQYF.

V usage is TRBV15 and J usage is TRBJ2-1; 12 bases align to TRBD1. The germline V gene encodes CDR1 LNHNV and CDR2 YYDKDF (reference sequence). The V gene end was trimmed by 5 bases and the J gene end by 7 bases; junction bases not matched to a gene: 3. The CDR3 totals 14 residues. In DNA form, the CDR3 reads TGTGCCACCAGCCGGGACAGGGGGCTGAATGAGCAGTTCTTC. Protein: CATSRDRGLNEQFF.

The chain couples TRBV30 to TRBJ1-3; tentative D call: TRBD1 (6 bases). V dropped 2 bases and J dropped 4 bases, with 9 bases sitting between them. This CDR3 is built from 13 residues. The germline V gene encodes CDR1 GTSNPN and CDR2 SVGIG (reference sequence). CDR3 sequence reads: CAWSSGVGNTIYF. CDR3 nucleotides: TGTGCCTGGAGTTCAGGGGTCGGAAACACCATATATTTT.

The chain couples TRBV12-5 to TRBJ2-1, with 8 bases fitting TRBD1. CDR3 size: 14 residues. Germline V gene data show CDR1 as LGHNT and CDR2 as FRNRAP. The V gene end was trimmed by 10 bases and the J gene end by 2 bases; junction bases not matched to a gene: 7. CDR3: CATTQGATYNEQFF. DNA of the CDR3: TGTGCTACCACCCAGGGGGCAACCTACAATGAGCAGTTCTTC.

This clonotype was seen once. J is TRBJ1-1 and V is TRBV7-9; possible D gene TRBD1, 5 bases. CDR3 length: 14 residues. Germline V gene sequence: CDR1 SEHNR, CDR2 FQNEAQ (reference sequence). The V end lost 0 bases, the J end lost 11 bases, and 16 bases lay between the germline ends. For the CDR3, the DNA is TGTGCCAGCAGCTTAGCGGGAACAGGCGTCTATGCTTTCTTT. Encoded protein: CASSLAGTGVYAFF.

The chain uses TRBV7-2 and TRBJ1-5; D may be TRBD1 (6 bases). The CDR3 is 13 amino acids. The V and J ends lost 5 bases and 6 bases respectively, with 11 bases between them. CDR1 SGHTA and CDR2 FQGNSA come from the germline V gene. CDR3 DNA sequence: TGTGCCAGCAGCGTCCGGGGGGCTCAGCCCCAGCATTTT. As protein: CASSVRGAQPQHF.

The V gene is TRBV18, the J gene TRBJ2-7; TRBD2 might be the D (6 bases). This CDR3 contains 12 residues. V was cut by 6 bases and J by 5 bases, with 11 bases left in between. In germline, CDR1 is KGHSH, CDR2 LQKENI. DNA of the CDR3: TGTGCCAGCTCGCCGGGACTGCACGAGCAGTACTTC. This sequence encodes CASSPGLHEQYF. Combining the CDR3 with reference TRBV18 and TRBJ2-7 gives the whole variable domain NAGVMQNPRHLVRRRGQEARLRCSPMKGHSHVYWYRQLPEEGLKFMVYLQKENIIDESGMPKERFSAEFPKEGPSILRIQQVVRGDSAAYFCASSPGLHEQYFGPGTRLTVT.

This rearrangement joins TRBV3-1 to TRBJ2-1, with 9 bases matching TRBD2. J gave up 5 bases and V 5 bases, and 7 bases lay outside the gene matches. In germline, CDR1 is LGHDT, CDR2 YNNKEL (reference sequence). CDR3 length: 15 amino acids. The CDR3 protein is CASSSETSGNNEQFF. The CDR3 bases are TGTGCCAGCAGCAGTGAGACTAGCGGAAACAATGAGCAGTTCTTC.

The CDR3 DNA reads TGTGCCAGCAGCACGGGGACTAGCGGGGCTGTCACAGATACGCAGTATTTT. This codes for CASSTGTSGAVTDTQYF. The chain joins TRBV11-2 to TRBJ2-3, with 13 bases fitting TRBD2. V trimming: 5 bases; J trimming: 2 bases; junction bases outside the gene matches: 7. The germline CDR1 and CDR2 sequences are SGHAT and FQNNGV. There are 17 residues in the CDR3.

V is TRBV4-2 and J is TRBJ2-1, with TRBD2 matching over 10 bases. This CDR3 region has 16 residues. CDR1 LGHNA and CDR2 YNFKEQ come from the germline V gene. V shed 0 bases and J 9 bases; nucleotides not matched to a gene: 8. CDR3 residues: CASSQDPSGGVSEQFF. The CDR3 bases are TGTGCCAGCAGCCAAGATCCCAGCGGGGGGGTTAGTGAGCAGTTCTTC.

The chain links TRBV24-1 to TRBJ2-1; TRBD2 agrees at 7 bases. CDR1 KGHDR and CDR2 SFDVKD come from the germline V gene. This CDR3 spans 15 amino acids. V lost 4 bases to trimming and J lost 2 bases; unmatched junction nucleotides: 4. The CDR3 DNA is TGTGCCACCAGTGACCGAAGCGGGGCCTACAATGAGCAGTTCTTC. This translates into CATSDRSGAYNEQFF.

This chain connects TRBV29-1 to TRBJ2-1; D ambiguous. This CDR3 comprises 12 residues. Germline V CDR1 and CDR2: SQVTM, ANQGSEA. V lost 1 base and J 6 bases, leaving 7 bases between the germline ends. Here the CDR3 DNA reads TGCAGCGTTGAAGTAGTGCGCAATGAGCAGTTCTTC. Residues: CSVEVVRNEQFF.

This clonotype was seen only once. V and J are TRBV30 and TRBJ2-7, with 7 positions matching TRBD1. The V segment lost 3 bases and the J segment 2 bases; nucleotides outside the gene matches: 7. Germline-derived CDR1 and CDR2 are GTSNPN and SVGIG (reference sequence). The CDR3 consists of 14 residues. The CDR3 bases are TGTGCCTGGAGGACCGGGACAGCCACCTACGAGCAGTACTTC. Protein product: CAWRTGTATYEQYF.

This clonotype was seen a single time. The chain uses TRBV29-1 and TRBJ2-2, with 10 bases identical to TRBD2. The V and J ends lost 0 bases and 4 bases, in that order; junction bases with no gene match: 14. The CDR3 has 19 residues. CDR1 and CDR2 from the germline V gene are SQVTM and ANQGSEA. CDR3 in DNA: TGCAGCGTTGAAGACCCCCGGGGGAGCGGGAGGGCAGGCACCGGGGAGCTGTTTTTT. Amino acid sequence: CSVEDPRGSGRAGTGELFF.

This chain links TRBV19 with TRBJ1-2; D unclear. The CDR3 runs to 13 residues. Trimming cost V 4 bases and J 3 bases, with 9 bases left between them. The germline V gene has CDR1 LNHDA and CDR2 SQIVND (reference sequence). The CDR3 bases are TGTGCCAGTAGTACCTCGGACCACTATGGCTACACCTTC. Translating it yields CASSTSDHYGYTF.

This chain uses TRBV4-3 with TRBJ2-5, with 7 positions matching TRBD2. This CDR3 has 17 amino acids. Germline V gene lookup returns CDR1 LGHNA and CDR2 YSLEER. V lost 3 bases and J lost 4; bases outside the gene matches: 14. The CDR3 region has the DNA TGCGCCAGCAGCCAGGATGTAGCGGAAGAGCGGGGAGAGACCCAGTACTTC. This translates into CASSQDVAEERGETQYF.

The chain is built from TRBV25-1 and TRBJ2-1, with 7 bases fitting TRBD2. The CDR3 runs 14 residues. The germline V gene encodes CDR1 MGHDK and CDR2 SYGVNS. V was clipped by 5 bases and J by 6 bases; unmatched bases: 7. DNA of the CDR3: TGTGCCAGCAGTAGGAGGCGGGAGATCAATGAGCAGTTCTTC. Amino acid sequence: CASSRRREINEQFF.

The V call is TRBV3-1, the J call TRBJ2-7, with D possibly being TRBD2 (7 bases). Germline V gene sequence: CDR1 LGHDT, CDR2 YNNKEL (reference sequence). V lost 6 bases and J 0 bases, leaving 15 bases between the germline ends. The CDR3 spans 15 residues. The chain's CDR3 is CASREGGRSSYEQYF. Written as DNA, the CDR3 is TGTGCCAGCAGGGAGGGGGGGAGGAGCTCCTACGAGCAGTACTTC.

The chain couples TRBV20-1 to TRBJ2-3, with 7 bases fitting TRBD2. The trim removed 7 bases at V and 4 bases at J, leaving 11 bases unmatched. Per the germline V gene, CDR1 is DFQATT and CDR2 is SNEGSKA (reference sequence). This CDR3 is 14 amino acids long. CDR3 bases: TGCAGTGTGCGCGGGAGAGGATCGGCAGATACGCAGTATTTT. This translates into CSVRGRGSADTQYF.

CDR3 amino acids: CASSVDRSDYNEQFF. The DNA for the CDR3 is TGTGCCAGCAGCGTTGACAGGAGTGACTACAATGAGCAGTTCTTC. The rearrangement joins TRBV5-4 to TRBJ2-1, with D possibly being TRBD1 (6 bases). V was pared by 4 bases and J by 3 bases, with 14 bases between. Germline-derived CDR1 and CDR2 are SGHNT and YYREEE (reference sequence). This CDR3 has 15 residues.

The CDR3 DNA follows: TGTGCCAGTAGTAGGAGAGCCGACGTGAGCACAGATACGCAGTATTTT. This sequence encodes CASSRRADVSTDTQYF. The chain carries TRBV19 and TRBJ2-3; D not certain. The V end was cut by 4 bases, the J end by 0 bases, with 14 bases between. The CDR3 runs to 16 residues. The germline V gene encodes CDR1 LNHDA and CDR2 SQIVND (reference sequence).

The CDR3 is CASSLVAAQETQYF. As DNA, the CDR3 is TGTGCCAGCAGCTTAGTAGCGGCTCAAGAGACCCAGTACTTC. The chain joins TRBV7-2 to TRBJ2-5, with D possibly TRBD2 on 6 matching bases. The germline V gene has CDR1 SGHTA and CDR2 FQGNSA. V was clipped by 1 base and J by 2 bases, with 8 bases between them. CDR3 size: 14 residues.

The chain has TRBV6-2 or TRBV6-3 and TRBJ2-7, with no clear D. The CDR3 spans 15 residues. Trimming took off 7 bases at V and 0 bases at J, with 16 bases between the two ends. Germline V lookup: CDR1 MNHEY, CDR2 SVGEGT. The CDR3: CASTLGGRSSYEQYF. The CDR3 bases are TGTGCCAGCACGTTAGGTGGACGCAGCTCCTACGAGCAGTACTTC.

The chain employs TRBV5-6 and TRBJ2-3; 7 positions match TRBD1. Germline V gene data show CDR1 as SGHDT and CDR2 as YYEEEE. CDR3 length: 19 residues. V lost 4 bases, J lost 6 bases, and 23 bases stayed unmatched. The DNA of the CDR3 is TGTGCCAGCAGCGACCGAACTTTACCGGGACAGATAAAGAAGGATACGCAGTATTTT. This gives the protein CASSDRTLPGQIKKDTQYF.